This entry lists 5 T cell receptor beta chains sequenced from one sample in a study of molecular identifiers for immune sequencing clone quantification. TCRdb re-called the PCR reads through MiXCR, storing one row per CDR3 protein. The repertoire has 490,000 or so distinct CDR3 sequences, around 23% of them found once; the top ten carry under 0.85%. The sequenced sample was naive CD8+ T cells from blood, with Jurkat cell RNA spiked in. Documented subset: FACS-sorted CD8+CD4-CCR7+CD45RA+ naive T cells. The receptors were gathered from a human donor in good health. Some libraries in this study had Jurkat cell RNA spiked in.

The CDR3 loop is CASSLFPGGSADTQYF. CDR3 DNA: TGTGCCAGCAGCTTGTTCCCTGGCGGAAGTGCAGATACGCAGTATTTT. The chain joins TRBV5-6 to TRBJ2-3; D gene unclear. The CDR3 has 16 residues. With 1 base removed from V and 4 bases from J, the gap between germline ends came to 16 bases. CDR1 is SGHDT and CDR2 is YYEEEE in the germline V gene.

Worth noting for this clonotype: Likely a read error: the CDR3 ends without its conserved phenylalanine or tryptophan. The chain has TRBV27 and TRBJ1-6; a weak D match, TRBD1 (5 bases). Trimming shortened V by 2 bases and J by 10 bases, and 12 bases separated the two germline ends. The CDR3 totals 14 residues. CDR1 and CDR2 from the germline V gene are MNHEY and SMNVEV (reference sequence). CDR3 bases: TGTGCCAGCAGTTTAATGCAGGGTTGGTCACCCCTCCACCTT. Its protein is CASSLMQGWSPLHL.

This clonotype was counted ten times or more. The CDR3 DNA reads TGTGCCAGCAGCCCCCATAGTGCGAACGAGCAGTACTTC. It codes for CASSPHSANEQYF. This rearrangement joins TRBV9 to TRBJ2-7; D not certain. The V and J ends lost 4 bases and 5 bases respectively, with 13 bases between them. The CDR3 sequence is 13 residues long. The V gene's germline CDR1 is SGDLS and CDR2 YYNGEE.

The chain recombines TRBV30 with TRBJ2-5; D not certain. Trimming shortened V by 2 bases and J by 12 bases, and 13 bases separated the two germline ends. Germline lookup yields CDR1 GTSNPN and CDR2 SVGIG (reference sequence). The CDR3 spans 11 residues. The CDR3 DNA reads as TGTGCCTGGAGTATCTCACTGGCAAAGTACTTC. This codes for CAWSISLAKYF.

This clonotype has at least ten counts. The rearrangement uses TRBV6-5 and TRBJ2-3; weak D call: TRBD1 (6 bases). Trimming took off 5 bases at V and 1 base at J, with 13 bases between the two ends. Germline-derived CDR1 and CDR2 are MNHEY and SVGAGI. The CDR3 length is 15 residues. The CDR3 region has the DNA TGTGCCAGCAGTAACCGACAGGCCGGCACAGATACGCAGTATTTT. This translates into CASSNRQAGTDTQYF.